Below, 11 T cell receptor beta chains from the same sample are listed, as sequenced in a study of cytomegalovirus exposure and HLA in healthy donors. The PCR ran on 60 Vbeta and 13 Jbeta primers. Using immunoSEQ multiplex PCR, the repertoire was profiled, and TCRdb retains in-frame clones only, with some absent. In the table there are 120,000 to 150,000 clones, approximately 79% of which are singletons. Sequencing used PBMCs. The receptors were sampled from a woman in her 50s in good health and CMV-seropositive.

The chain couples TRBV6-1 to TRBJ1-1; D unresolved. CDR3 length: 16 amino acids. Trimming removed 1 base at V and 8 bases at J, with 20 bases between. From germline, CDR1 is MNHNS and CDR2 SASEGT. The CDR3 here is CASSEVPPARGKEAFF. As DNA, the CDR3 is TGTGCCAGCAGTGAAGTGCCCCCTGCGAGAGGAAAGGAAGCTTTCTTT.

The chain links TRBV11-2 to TRBJ2-2, with 10 bases lining up with TRBD1. Losses at the gene ends were 5 bases for V and 4 bases for J; bases not matched to a gene: 4. This CDR3 is 15 amino acids long. CDR1 and CDR2 (germline): SGHAT, FQNNGV. The CDR3 loop is CASSTGQGGTGELFF. The DNA for the CDR3 is TGTGCCAGCAGCACCGGACAGGGGGGCACCGGGGAGCTGTTTTTT.

The V call is TRBV6-4, the J call TRBJ1-2, with 7 bases identical to TRBD1. The germline gives CDR1 MRHNA, CDR2 SNTAGT. CDR3 length: 13 amino acids. V was clipped by 4 bases and J by 13 bases; unmatched bases: 12. The CDR3 sequence: CASSVDGTASFTF. The CDR3 bases are TGTGCCAGCAGTGTAGATGGGACAGCAAGTTTCACCTTC.

The chain recombines TRBV27 with TRBJ2-7; TRBD2 aligns across 12 bases. The V and J ends lost 2 bases and 7 bases, in that order; junction bases with no gene match: 12. The germline V gene encodes CDR1 MNHEY and CDR2 SMNVEV (reference sequence). CDR3 length: 17 residues. Here the CDR3 DNA reads TGTGCCAGCAGTTTAGGGCTACTAGCGGGGGGCCTCTGGGAGCAGTACTTC. Amino acids: CASSLGLLAGGLWEQYF.

This sequence joins TRBV5-8 and TRBJ1-1; 8 bases line up with TRBD1. This CDR3 contains 15 residues. Looked up from germline, CDR1 is SGHTS and CDR2 is YDEGEE. J was trimmed by 1 base and V by 4 bases; bases with no gene match: 6. CDR3 nucleotide sequence: TGTGCCAGCAGCGCAACCGGGACAGGGAACACTGAAGCTTTCTTT. Residues: CASSATGTGNTEAFF.

The chain is built from TRBV4-3 and TRBJ2-7, with a possible D match to TRBD2 (5 bases). This CDR3 has 15 amino acids. V lost 3 bases and J 1 base, leaving 13 bases between the germline ends. Germline-derived CDR1 and CDR2 are LGHNA and YSLEER. CDR3: CASSQYSSGSYEQYF. As DNA, the CDR3 is TGCGCCAGCAGCCAGTACTCATCGGGGTCCTACGAGCAGTACTTC.

The chain links TRBV10-1 to TRBJ2-4, with a tentative D call TRBD2 (6 bases). This CDR3 spans 13 amino acids. V lost 6 bases and J lost 8, with 14 bases in between. Germline loops: CDR1 WNHNN, CDR2 SYGVQD (reference sequence). The CDR3 here is CASRGTLCDIQYF. The CDR3 nucleotides are TGCGCCAGCAGGGGGACTTTATGTGACATTCAGTACTTC.

This clone was observed a handful of times. The rearrangement joins TRBV29-1 to TRBJ2-7; 7 nucleotides agree with TRBD1. Germline V gene data show CDR1 as SQVTM and CDR2 as ANQGSEA. The CDR3 loop spans 15 amino acids. The J segment lost 1 base and the V segment lost 1 base, leaving 7 bases of the junction unmatched. The CDR3 DNA sequence: TGCAGCGTTGAAGCCCAGGGCAGGGGGTCCTACGAGCAGTACTTC. Encoded protein: CSVEAQGRGSYEQYF.

V is TRBV6-1 and J is TRBJ1-5; no firm D call. Germline CDR1 is MNHNS and CDR2 is SASEGT. V was clipped by 7 bases and J by 2 bases, with 9 bases between them. The CDR3 is 13 residues long. CDR3 in DNA: TGTGCCAGCATGTTAAGAGGCAATCAGCCCCAGCATTTT. Its translation: CASMLRGNQPQHF.

V and J are TRBV7-3 and TRBJ1-2; D may be TRBD1 (5 bases). CDR3 length: 13 residues. Germline values: CDR1 SGHTA, CDR2 FQGTGA. The ends were cut back, 5 bases at V and 4 bases at J, with 11 bases in the middle. The CDR3 bases are TGTGCCAGCAGCGACACGGGGGGCTATGGCTACACCTTC. This encodes CASSDTGGYGYTF.

This clone was detected a few times. This sequence joins TRBV18 and TRBJ1-4; TRBD1 matches 8 bases. CDR1 KGHSH and CDR2 LQKENI come from the germline V gene. The V segment lost 6 bases and the J segment 0 bases; nucleotides outside the gene matches: 3. This CDR3 comprises 15 residues. The CDR3 region is CASSGQVATNEKLFF. CDR3 nucleotide sequence: TGTGCCAGCTCGGGACAGGTTGCAACTAATGAAAAACTGTTTTTT.